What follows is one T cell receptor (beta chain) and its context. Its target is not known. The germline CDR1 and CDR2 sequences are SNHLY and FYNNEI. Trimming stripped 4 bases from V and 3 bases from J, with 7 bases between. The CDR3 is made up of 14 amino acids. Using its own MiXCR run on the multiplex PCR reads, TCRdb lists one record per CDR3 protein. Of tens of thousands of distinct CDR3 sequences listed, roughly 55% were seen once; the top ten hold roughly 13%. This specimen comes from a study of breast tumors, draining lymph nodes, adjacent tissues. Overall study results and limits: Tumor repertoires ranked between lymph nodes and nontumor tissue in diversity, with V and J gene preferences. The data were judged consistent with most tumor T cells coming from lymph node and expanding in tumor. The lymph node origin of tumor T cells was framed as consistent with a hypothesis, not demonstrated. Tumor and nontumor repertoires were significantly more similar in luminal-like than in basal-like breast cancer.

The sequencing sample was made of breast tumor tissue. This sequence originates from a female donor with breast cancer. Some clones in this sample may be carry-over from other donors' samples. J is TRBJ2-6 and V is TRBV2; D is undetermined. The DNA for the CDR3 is TGTGCCAGCAGTGGAAACCTTGGGGCCAACGTCCTGACTTTC. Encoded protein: CASSGNLGANVLTF.